Sequencing of this TCR beta chain was carried out in a study of blood T cell repertoires in COVID-19. In the study overall: Researchers got acute and convalescent COVID-19 samples from the United States, Italy and Spain. Sample material is recorded as cDNA or gDNA derived from T cells, B-cell-depleted T cells, or PBMCs.

J gave up 2 bases and V 4 bases, and 11 bases lay outside the gene matches. CDR1 is SGDLS and CDR2 is YYNGEE in the germline V gene. This CDR3 is built from 16 residues. Original analysis: From reference gene primer amplification, estimates of nucleated cell counts were derived. This table comes from immunoSEQ multiplex PCR, and its TCRdb copy is limited to in-frame clones, with some not included. V and J calls and clone size are those listed in that table; D and trimming were worked out from the DNA. The sample has approximately 54,000 clones; more than 75% are singletons. The specimen sequenced was peripheral blood. The clonotype originates from a human donor in a cohort sampled during active COVID-19. This rearrangement joins TRBV9 to TRBJ1-1; 7 bases agree with TRBD1. The CDR3 loop reads CASSPRGGTGNTEAFF. In DNA form, the CDR3 reads TGTGCCAGCAGCCCCCGAGGGGGCACAGGTAACACTGAAGCTTTCTTT.